The next 5 T cell receptor beta chains were all read from a single sample in a study of T cells in Graves' hyperthyroidism and ophthalmopathy (dated by TCRdb to about 2019). The library relied on multiplex PCR. The instrument was an Illumina HiSeq 2000. The TCR beta CDR3 regions were amplified from RNA transcripts. A first-round RT-PCR of the TCR CDR3 used the HTBI primer set with the Qiagen OneStep RT-PCR kit. TCRdb's own reprocessing of the public reads used fastp at Q25 and MiXCR and kept productive beta chains. Rows are combined by CDR3 protein, so each entry shows the most common genes and DNA. The sample table holds around 340,000 distinct CDR3 sequences, of which 21% were seen once. The ten biggest clones cover around 45% of the sample. Sequenced sample: blood. Receptor source: a woman aged 45-60 years with Graves' hyperthyroidism.

The chain links TRBV14 to TRBJ2-3, with 8 bases fitting TRBD2. CDR3 length equals 16 residues. The V gene end was trimmed by 0 bases and the J gene end by 6 bases; junction bases not matched to a gene: 8. CDR1 SGHDN and CDR2 FVKESK come from the germline V gene. CDR3 nucleotides: TGTGCCAGCAGCCAAGAATTCAATAGCGGGATTGATACGCAGTATTTT. Its translation is CASSQEFNSGIDTQYF.

The chain is built from TRBV7-6 and TRBJ2-2; maybe TRBD1 (6 bases). Trimming shortened V by 5 bases and J by 8 bases, and 15 bases separated the two germline ends. This CDR3 region has 14 residues. The germline gives CDR1 SGHVS, CDR2 FNYEAQ. For the CDR3, the DNA is TGTGCCAGCAGCGGTGAGACAGGTTTTGGGGAGCTGTTTTTT. The encoded protein is CASSGETGFGELFF.

This clonotype has only a few counts. The chain is built from TRBV30 and TRBJ2-3; 11 nucleotides agree with TRBD2. This CDR3 is 17 amino acids long. J was trimmed by 5 bases and V by 2 bases; bases with no gene match: 12. Germline CDR1 is GTSNPN and CDR2 is SVGIG (reference sequence). The DNA for the CDR3 is TGTGCCTGGAGTAGGAGGCTAGCGGGGGGTCTAGTAGATACGCAGTATTTT. Protein: CAWSRRLAGGLVDTQYF.

This clonotype was found many times. The chain links TRBV20-1 to TRBJ2-2; 7 bases line up with TRBD2. Trimming removed 1 base from V and 4 bases from J; junction bases left unmatched: 0. From germline, CDR1 is DFQATT and CDR2 SNEGSKA (reference sequence). The CDR3 is 13 residues long. CDR3 amino acids: CSARGTSTGELFF. CDR3 DNA: TGCAGTGCTAGAGGGACTAGCACCGGGGAGCTGTTTTTT.

The chain couples TRBV28 to TRBJ2-1, with D maybe TRBD2 (5 bases). Trimming left V 0 bases short and J 1 base short, with 10 bases between. Germline values: CDR1 MDHEN, CDR2 SYDVKM. The CDR3 consists of 16 residues. In DNA, the CDR3 is TGTGCCAGCAGTTTATGGGGAGACCTTTCCTACAATGAGCAGTTCTTC. Amino acids: CASSLWGDLSYNEQFF.